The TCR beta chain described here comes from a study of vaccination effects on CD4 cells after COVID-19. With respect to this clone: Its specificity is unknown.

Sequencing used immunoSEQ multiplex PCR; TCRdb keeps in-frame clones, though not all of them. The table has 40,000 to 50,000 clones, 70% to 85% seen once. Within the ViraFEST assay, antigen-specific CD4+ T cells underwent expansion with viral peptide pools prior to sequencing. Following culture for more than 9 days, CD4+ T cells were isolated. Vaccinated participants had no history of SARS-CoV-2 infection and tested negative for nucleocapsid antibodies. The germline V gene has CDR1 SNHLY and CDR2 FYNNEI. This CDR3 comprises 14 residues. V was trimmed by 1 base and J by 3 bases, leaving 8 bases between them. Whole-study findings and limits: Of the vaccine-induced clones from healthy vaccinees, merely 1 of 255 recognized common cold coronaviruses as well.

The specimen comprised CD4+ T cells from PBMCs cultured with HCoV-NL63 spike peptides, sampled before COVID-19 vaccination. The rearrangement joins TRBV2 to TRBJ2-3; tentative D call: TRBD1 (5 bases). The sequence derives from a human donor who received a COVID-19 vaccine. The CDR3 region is CASSEDRGTDTQYF. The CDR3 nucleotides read TGTGCCAGCAGTGAAGATAGGGGAACAGATACGCAGTATTTT.